This T cell receptor (beta chain) derives from a study of cytomegalovirus exposure and HLA in healthy donors. The CDR3 extends over 15 amino acids. Looked up from germline, CDR1 is MNHNS and CDR2 is SASEGT. As concerns this clone: The antigen is not known. One junction end disagrees with the germline gene, perhaps due to a read error.

Use of 60 Vbeta and 13 Jbeta primers characterized the PCR. The method was immunoSEQ multiplex PCR; TCRdb's version includes in-frame clones alone and lacks a portion of them. The sample shows roughly 100,000 clones, roughly 66% of them seen only once. Study-wide findings and caveats: As was reported, the HLA-A and HLA-B alleles of most subjects were accurately predicted from TCR beta sequences.

This chain links TRBV6-1 with TRBJ1-5, with D hard to call. The sequence derives from a woman in her forties or fifties in good health and CMV-seronegative. The sequenced sample was PBMCs. The CDR3 DNA reads as TGTGCCAGCAGTGAAGCGGACTTTGTAACTCAGCCCCGGCATTTT. Encoded protein: CASSEADFVTQPRHF.